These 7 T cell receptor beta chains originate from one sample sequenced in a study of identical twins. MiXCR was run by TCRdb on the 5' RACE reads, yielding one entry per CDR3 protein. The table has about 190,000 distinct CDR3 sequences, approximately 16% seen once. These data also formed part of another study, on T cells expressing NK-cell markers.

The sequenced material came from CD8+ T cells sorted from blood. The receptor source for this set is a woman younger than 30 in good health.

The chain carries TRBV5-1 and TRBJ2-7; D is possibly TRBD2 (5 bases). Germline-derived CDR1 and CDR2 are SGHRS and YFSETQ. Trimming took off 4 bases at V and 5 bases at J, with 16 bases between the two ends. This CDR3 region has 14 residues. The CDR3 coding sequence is TGCGCCAGCAGCCTCCTGGGAGATAACGACGAGCAGTACTTC. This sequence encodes CASSLLGDNDEQYF.

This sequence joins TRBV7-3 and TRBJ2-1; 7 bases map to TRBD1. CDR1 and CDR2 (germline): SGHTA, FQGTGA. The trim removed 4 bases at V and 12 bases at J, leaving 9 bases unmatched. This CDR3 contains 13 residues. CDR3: CASSSKGASGQFF. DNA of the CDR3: TGTGCCAGCAGCTCCAAGGGGGCTTCTGGGCAGTTCTTC.

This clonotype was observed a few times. The CDR3 DNA follows: TGTGCCAGCAGCCCATACGGACAGGGTATAGGCACCGGGGAGCTGTTTTTT. Translated: CASSPYGQGIGTGELFF. This chain joins TRBV3-1 and TRBJ2-2; 8 bases agree with TRBD1. J lost 4 bases, V lost 4 bases, and 11 bases had no gene match. The CDR3 is 17 amino acids. Per the germline V gene, CDR1 is LGHDT and CDR2 is YNNKEL (reference sequence).

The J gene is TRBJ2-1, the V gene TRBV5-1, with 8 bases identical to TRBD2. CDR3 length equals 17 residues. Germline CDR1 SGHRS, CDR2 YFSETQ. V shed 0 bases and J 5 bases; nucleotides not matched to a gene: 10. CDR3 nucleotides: TGCGCCAGCAGCTTGGCCGATGGGACTAGTACTGACAATGAGCAGTTCTTC. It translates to CASSLADGTSTDNEQFF.

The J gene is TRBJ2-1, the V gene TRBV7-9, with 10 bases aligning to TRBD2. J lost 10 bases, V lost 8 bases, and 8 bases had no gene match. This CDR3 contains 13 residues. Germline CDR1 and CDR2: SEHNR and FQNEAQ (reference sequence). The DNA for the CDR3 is TGTGCCAGCGGGAAACTAGCGGGACGGGAGCAGTTCTTC. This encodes CASGKLAGREQFF.

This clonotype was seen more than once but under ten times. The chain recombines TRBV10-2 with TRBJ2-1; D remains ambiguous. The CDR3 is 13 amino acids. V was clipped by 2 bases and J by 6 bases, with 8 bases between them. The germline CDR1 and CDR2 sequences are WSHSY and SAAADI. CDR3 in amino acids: CASSEGGINEQFF. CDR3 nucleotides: TGCGCCAGCAGTGAGGGCGGCATCAATGAGCAGTTCTTC.

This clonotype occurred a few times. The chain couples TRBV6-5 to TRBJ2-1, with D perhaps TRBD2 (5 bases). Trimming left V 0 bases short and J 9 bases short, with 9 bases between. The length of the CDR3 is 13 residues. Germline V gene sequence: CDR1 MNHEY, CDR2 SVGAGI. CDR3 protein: CASSYSPEAEQFF. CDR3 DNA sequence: TGTGCCAGCAGTTACTCTCCGGAGGCTGAGCAGTTCTTC.